This TCR beta chain comes out of a study of T cells after yellow fever vaccination (dated by TCRdb to about 2019). A note on the overall study: The SMART-Seq v4 Ultra Low Input RNA kit was used to prepare libraries from fractions with low cell numbers. To track T-cell clones before and after primary and booster YFV17D yellow fever vaccination, bulk TCR alpha and beta repertoires were sequenced longitudinally. Two healthy male donors made up the cohort, one aged 18 to 29 years and the other aged 30 to 40 years. Bulk PBMC replicates and cell subsets were isolated from blood drawn at multiple timepoints before and after both primary and secondary immunization. Here is what the overall study found, with its caveats: A small share of clonotypes occurred in both CD4 and CD8 compartments, likely arising from convergent recombination. The secondary T-cell response was found to be weaker but faster than the primary response, with a peak reached on day 5 rather than on day 15. Because abundant contaminating clonotypes from the bulk population could be contained in FACS-sorted repertoires, computational filtering was required. Most clones expanded after primary vaccination (almost 98% of CD4 and around 89% of CD8) were re-detected after the booster, suggesting that broad memory maintenance occurred. Because only two donors were included in the study, the extent to which the findings can be generalized is limited.

In the case of this clonotype: What this receptor recognizes is not known. There are no base qualities to consult, and no much larger clone falls within one base.

The sample's treatment or condition, from its label and the paper: live attenuated yellow fever vaccine strain. PBMCs were isolated from peripheral blood using a standard Ficoll-Paque protocol. Dynabeads CD4 and CD8 positive selection kits were used to isolate CD4 and CD8 T-cell fractions. TriZol was used to extract RNA from bulk PBMCs, from CD4 and CD8 fractions, and from dextramer-positive and dextramer-negative fractions. V ends up 4 bases short and J 6 bases short, with an unmatched junction base count of 3. The germline V gene gives CDR1 as SGHTS and CDR2 as YDEGEE. Counted from cysteine to phenylalanine, this CDR3 has 13 amino acids. CDR3 DNA only is kept here, 39 bases in frame from base 1. TCR cDNA was synthesized by 5'RACE template switching, through which a universal primer site and unique molecular identifiers were introduced. Priming for cDNA synthesis came from both the TCR alpha and TCR beta constant segments. Two PCR steps were used to amplify libraries, with sample barcodes and sequencing adapters being added in the second step. Sequencing of libraries was performed on Illumina HiSeq 2500 (2x100 bp) or NovaSeq (2x150 bp). Regarding the original processing steps: MIGEC handled demultiplexing of reads and collapsing into UMI consensus sequences, while MiXCR performed V(D)J alignment. Using edgeR on replicate PBMC samples, clonotypes were called vaccine-responding if FDR was below 0.01 and the log2 fold change was above 5 up to day 15. CD4 or CD8 identity was assigned to each bulk clonotype according to whether the clonotype was present at higher abundance in the sequenced CD4 repertoire or the sequenced CD8 repertoire. TCRdb ran its own pipeline on the public reads, namely fastp trimming at Q25 and MiXCR clone calling, and kept in-frame beta chains. Identical CDR3 protein sequences are pooled into one entry, listed with their most common genes and DNA. The V and J calls come from TCRdb's annotation, not from the publication. The sample table contains 300,000 or so distinct CDR3 sequences; only one count was recorded for roughly 13% of them. Of the sample, about 0.51% is held by the ten largest clones.

Here the sequenced sample was CD4+ T cells sorted from PBMCs, taken 45 days after the yellow fever booster vaccination. Recombination joined TRBV5-8 with TRBJ1-2; TRBD1 fits 10 bases in the junction. This receptor was taken from a man aged 25-40 years who received the YFV17D yellow fever vaccine. The base sequence is TGTGCCAGCAGCCACGGACAGGGGGATGGCTACACCTTC. Translated, it reads CASSHGQGDGYTF.